The entry below describes one TCR beta chain. CDR1 is MNHEY, CDR2 SVGAGI, per germline. The CDR3 loop spans 16 amino acids. The J segment lost 5 bases and the V segment lost 0 bases, leaving 6 bases of the junction unmatched. This entry comes from a study of T cell changes during pregnancy in multiple sclerosis. Some clones are missing from TCRdb's copy, which holds only in-frame ones; the method was immunoSEQ multiplex PCR. The profile shows tens of thousands of clones, almost 95% of them singletons. The chain employs TRBV6-5 and TRBJ2-5; 10 bases are a match to TRBD2. Here the sequenced sample was peripheral blood, taken in the third trimester of pregnancy. The TCR was taken from a female donor in good health, enrolled as a control in a pregnancy study. In DNA form, the CDR3 reads TGTGCCAGCAGTTACTCAAGCGGGGGGGCCACCGAGACCCAGTACTTC. The encoded protein is CASSYSSGGATETQYF.